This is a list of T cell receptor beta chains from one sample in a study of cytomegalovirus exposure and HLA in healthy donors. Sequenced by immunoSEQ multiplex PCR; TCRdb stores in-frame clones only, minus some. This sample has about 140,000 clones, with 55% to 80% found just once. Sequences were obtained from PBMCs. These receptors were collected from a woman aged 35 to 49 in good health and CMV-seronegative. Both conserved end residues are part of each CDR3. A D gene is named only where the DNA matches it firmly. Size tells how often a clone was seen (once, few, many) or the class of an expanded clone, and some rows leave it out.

TGTGCCAGCAGCTTGGGACAGGGGGGGGATACGCAGTATTTT,CASSLGQGGDTQYF,TRBD1,once,TRBJ2-3,TRBV5-4
TGTGCCACCAGCCAAAGGGCGACAGCGAACTATGGCTACACCTTC,CATSQRATANYGYTF,-,-,TRBJ1-2,TRBV15
TGTGCCACCAGCAGACAATCTCCGGACAGGGCGGATGGAAACACCATATATTTT,CATSRQSPDRADGNTIYF,TRBD1,-,TRBJ1-3,TRBV15
TGTGCCAGCAGTTTAAGGTGGTCCCGACACTTCAACACTGAAGCTTTCTTT,CASSLRWSRHFNTEAFF,-,-,TRBJ1-1,TRBV27
TGTGCCAGCAGCCAAGGGCAGGGATCTACCGGGGAGCTGTTTTTT,CASSQGQGSTGELFF,-,-,TRBJ2-2,TRBV4-2
TGTGCCAGCAACCCCCTGACAGGGGGTCATGGCTACACCTTC,CASNPLTGGHGYTF,TRBD1,few,TRBJ1-2,TRBV6-5
TGTGCCATCAGCCGAACAGGGAGGGACACTGAAGCTTTCTTT,CAISRTGRDTEAFF,-,-,TRBJ1-1,TRBV10-3
TGTGCCAGCAGTGAAGCGCTGGGACAGGGGACCGGGGAGCTGTTTTTT,CASSEALGQGTGELFF,TRBD1,-,TRBJ2-2,TRBV6-1
TGTGCCAGCAGCTTCAAGTGGCCTGGCGGGGCGACAGATACGCAGTATTTT,CASSFKWPGGATDTQYF,-,once,TRBJ2-3,TRBV5-4
TGTGCCAGCAGCCCGGACAGGGAAGGGTGGGGCTACACCTTC,CASSPDREGWGYTF,TRBD1,-,TRBJ1-2,TRBV5-4
TGCGCCAGCAGCTCTCGACAGGGGGCGCTTCCCATCCAAGAGACCCAGTACTTC,CASSSRQGALPIQETQYF,TRBD1,-,TRBJ2-5,TRBV4-1
TGCGCCAGCAGCTTGGAGACAGGGGGAGTCGCCGGGGAGCTGTTTTTT,CASSLETGGVAGELFF,TRBD1,few,TRBJ2-2,TRBV5-1
TGTGCCAGCAACTACGGGCGGGGGACCCACACTGAAGCTTTCTTT,CASNYGRGTHTEAFF,-,-,TRBJ1-1,TRBV6-6